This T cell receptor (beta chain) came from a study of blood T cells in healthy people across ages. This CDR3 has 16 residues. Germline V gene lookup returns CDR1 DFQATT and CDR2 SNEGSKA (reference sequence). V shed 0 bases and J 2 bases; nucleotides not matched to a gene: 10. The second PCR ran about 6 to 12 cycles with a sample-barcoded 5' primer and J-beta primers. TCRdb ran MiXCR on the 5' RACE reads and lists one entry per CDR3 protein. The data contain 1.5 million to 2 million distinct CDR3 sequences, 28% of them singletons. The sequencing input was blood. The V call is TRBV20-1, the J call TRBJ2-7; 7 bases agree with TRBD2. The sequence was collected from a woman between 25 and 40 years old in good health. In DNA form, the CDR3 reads TGCAGTGCTAGAGAGACCTCTAGGGAGGGGACCTACGAGCAGTACTTC. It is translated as CSARETSREGTYEQYF.